This TCR beta chain was identified in a study of response to subunit inactivated influenza vaccine. In germline, CDR1 is GTSNPN, CDR2 SVGIG (reference sequence). The J segment lost 5 bases and the V segment lost 0 bases, leaving 4 bases of the junction unmatched. CDR3 length: 14 residues. TCRdb re-called the RT-PCR reads with MiXCR, one entry per CDR3 protein. The profile shows more than 500,000 distinct CDR3 sequences, roughly 12% of them singletons. A few counts support this clonotype. These data were likewise used in another study, on T cells expressing NK-cell markers. That source reports: Template switching by 5'RACE with UMIs generated the TCR beta cDNA. All TCR beta repertoires analysed originated from sorted CD3+CD56+NKG2C+, CD3+CD56+NKG2C- and CD3+CD56-NKG2C+ T cells. Among eight sequenced donors, seven carried HCMV seropositivity while one was seronegative. T cells sorted in several experiments were restricted to alpha-beta TCR T cells by an anti-gamma-delta TCR antibody. Over 5 donors carried dominant NKG2C+ clonotypes that made up 1.0-7.0% of their CD8+ T cells.

V usage is TRBV30 and J usage is TRBJ2-1, with 7 bases lining up with TRBD2. The receptor was derived from a man aged 50 to 60 who received an inactivated influenza vaccine. The input for sequencing was PBMCs from blood, taken on the day of vaccination. The CDR3 DNA follows: TGTGCCTGGAGTGTCCTAGCGGTGCACAATGAGCAGTTCTTC. This encodes CAWSVLAVHNEQFF.